This T cell receptor beta chain was documented in a study of blood T cell repertoires in COVID-19. Study summary: Collection of acute and convalescent COVID-19 samples took place in the United States, Italy and Spain. Sample material is recorded as cDNA or gDNA derived from T cells, B-cell-depleted T cells, or PBMCs.

CDR1 and CDR2 from the germline V gene are MDHEN and SYDVKM. Trimming left V 3 bases short and J 1 base short, with 10 bases between. The CDR3 sequence is 14 residues long. Produced via immunoSEQ multiplex PCR; TCRdb's table is partial and in-frame only. The sample consists of fewer than 200,000 clones, about four fifths of them appearing once. Living in about 25 US areas, the participants were between about 18 and 90 years of age. Assignments of participants to cohorts depended upon their own reported clinical history. The sequencing input was PBMCs or T cells enriched from blood (not recorded which). This TCR was sampled from a woman aged 50 to 60 in a cohort exposed to, infected with or recovered from COVID-19 (not recorded which). This sequence joins TRBV28 and TRBJ2-7, with a weak D call TRBD2 (6 bases). CDR3 bases: TGTGCCAGCAGTTTTCCAGGGAGGTCCTACGAGCAGTACTTC. This codes for CASSFPGRSYEQYF.